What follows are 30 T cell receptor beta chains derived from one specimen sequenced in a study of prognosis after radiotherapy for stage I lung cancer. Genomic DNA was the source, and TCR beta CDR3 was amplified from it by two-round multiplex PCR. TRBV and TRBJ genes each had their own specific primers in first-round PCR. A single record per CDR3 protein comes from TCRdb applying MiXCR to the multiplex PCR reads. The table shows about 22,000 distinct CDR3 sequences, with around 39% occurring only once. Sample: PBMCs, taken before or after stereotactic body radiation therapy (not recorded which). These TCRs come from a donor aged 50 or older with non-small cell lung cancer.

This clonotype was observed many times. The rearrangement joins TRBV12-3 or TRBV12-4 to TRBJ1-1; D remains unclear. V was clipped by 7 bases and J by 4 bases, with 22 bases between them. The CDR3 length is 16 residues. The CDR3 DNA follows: TGTGCCAGCACCAAATCAGGACGGCGAGATGGCACTGAAGCTTTCTTT. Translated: CASTKSGRRDGTEAFF.

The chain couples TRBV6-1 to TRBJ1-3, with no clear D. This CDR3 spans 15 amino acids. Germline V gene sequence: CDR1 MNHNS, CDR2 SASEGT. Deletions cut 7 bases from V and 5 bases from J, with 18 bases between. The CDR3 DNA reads TGTGCCAGCATCTCCGACATTTCCTCCCGAAACACCATATATTTT. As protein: CASISDISSRNTIYF.

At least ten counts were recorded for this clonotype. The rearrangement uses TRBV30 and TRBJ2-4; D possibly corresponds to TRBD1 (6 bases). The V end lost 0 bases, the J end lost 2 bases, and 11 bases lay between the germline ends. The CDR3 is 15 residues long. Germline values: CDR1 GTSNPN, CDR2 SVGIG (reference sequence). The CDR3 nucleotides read TGTGCCTGGAGTGTACCAGGGGTTACCAAAAACATTCAGTACTTC. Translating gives CAWSVPGVTKNIQYF. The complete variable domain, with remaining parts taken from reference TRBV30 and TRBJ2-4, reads SQTIHQWPATLVQPVGSPLSLECTVEGTSNPNLYWYRQAAGRGLQLLFYSVGIGQISSEVPQNLSASRPQDRQFILSSKKLLLSDSGFYLCAWSVPGVTKNIQYFGAGTRLSVL.

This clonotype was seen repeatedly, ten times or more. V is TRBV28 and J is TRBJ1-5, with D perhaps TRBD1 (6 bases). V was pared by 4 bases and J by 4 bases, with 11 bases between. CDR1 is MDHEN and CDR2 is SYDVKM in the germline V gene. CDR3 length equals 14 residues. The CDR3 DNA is TGTGCCAGCAGTTCCGCTCAGGGGAATCAGCCCCAGCATTTT. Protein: CASSSAQGNQPQHF.

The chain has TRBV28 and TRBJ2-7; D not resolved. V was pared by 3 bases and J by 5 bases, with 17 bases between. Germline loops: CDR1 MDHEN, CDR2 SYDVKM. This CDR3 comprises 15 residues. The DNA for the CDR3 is TGTGCCAGCAGTTTTTCCCCCTGGCCCTTTCACGAGCAGTACTTC. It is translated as CASSFSPWPFHEQYF.

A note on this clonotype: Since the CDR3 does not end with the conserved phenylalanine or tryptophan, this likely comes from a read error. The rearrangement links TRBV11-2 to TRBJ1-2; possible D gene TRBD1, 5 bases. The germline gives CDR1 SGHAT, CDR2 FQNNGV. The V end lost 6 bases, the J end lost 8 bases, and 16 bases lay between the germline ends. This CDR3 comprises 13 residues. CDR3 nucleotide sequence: TGTGCCAGCAGATATCGCGGGGGTGGCGGCTACACCCTC. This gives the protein CASRYRGGGGYTL.

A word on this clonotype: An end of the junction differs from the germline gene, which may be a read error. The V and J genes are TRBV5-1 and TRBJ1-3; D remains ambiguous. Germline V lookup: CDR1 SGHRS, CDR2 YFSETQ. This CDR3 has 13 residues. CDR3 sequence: CASSREGLATIYF. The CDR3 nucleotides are TGTGCCAGCAGCCGAGAGGGATTGGCCACCATATATTTT.

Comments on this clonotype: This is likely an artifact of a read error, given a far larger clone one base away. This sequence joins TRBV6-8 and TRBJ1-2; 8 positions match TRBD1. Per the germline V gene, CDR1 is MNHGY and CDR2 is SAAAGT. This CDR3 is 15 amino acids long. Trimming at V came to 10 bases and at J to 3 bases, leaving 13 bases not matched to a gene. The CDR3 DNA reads TGTGCCATCAAGCGTGCAGGGGGCCGGGACTATGGCTACACCTTC. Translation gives CAIKRAGGRDYGYTF.

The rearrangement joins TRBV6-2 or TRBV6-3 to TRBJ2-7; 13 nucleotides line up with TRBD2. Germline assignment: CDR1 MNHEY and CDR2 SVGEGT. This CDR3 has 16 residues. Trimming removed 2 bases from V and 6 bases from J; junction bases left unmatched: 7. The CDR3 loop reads CASSYTLAGGQGEQYF. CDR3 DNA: TGTGCCAGCAGTTACACACTAGCGGGGGGGCAGGGCGAGCAGTACTTC.

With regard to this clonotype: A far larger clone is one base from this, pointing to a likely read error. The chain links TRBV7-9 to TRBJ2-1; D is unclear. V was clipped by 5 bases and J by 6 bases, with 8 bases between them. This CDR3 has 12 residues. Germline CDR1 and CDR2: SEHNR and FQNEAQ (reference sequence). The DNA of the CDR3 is TGTGCCAGCAGCAGCAGGATCAATGAGCAGTTCTTC. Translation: CASSSRINEQFF.

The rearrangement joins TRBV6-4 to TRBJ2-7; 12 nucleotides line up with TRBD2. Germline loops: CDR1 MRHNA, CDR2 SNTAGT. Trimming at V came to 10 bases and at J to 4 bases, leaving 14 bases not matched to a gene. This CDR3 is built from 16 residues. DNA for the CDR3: TGTGCCAACGACCGGAGACTAGCGGGAGAGGAGTACGAGCAGTACTTC. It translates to CANDRRLAGEEYEQYF.

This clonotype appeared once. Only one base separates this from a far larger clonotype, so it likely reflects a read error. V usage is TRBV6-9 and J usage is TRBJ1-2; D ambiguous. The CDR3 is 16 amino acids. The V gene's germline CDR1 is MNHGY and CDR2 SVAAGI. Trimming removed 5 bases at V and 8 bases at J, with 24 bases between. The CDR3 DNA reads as TGTGCCAGCAGTACCGGCGCAGGTGTAATTCTGTGGGGCTACACCTTC. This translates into CASSTGAGVILWGYTF.

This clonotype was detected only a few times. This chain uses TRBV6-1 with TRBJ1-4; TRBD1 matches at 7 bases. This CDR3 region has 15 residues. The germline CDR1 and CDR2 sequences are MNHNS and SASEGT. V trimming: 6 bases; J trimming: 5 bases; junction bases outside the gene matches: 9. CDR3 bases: TGTGCCAGCAGAAGAACGACGGGACAGAATGAAAAACTGTTTTTT. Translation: CASRRTTGQNEKLFF.

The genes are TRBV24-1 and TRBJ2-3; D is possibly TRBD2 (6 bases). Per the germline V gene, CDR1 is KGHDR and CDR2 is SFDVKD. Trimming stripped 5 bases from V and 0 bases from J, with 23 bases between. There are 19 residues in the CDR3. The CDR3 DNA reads TGTGCCACCAGTGCCCCCATCGGTCTATCTGGGACTAGCACAGATACGCAGTATTTT. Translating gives CATSAPIGLSGTSTDTQYF.

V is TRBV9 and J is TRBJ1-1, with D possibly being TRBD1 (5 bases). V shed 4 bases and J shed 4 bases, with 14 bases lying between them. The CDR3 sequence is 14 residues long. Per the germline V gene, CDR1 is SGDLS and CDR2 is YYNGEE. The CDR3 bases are TGTGCCAGCAGCTCGGGGGGGGACGGCACTGAAGCTTTCTTT. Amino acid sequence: CASSSGGDGTEAFF.

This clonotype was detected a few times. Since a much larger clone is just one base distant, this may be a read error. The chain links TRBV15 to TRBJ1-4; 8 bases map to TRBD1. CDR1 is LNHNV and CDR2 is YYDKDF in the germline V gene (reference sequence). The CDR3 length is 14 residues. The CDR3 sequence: CVTSRDRGAEKLFF. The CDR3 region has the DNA TGTGTCACCAGCAGAGACAGGGGCGCTGAAAAACTGTTTTTT.

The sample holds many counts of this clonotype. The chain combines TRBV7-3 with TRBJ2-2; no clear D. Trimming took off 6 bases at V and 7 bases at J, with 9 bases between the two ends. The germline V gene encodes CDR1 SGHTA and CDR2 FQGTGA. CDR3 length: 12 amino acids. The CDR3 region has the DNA TGTGCCAGCAGATTCAGAGACGGGGAGCTGTTTTTT. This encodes CASRFRDGELFF.

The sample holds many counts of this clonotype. The DNA for the CDR3 is TGTGCCAGCTCACCACCGGGACTAGCGGTCGAAGATACGCAGTATTTT. As protein: CASSPPGLAVEDTQYF. The V and J genes are TRBV18 and TRBJ2-3, with 11 bases aligning to TRBD2. Germline values: CDR1 KGHSH, CDR2 LQKENI. The CDR3 spans 16 residues. The junction had 4 bases not matched to a gene; V was cut back by 0 bases and J by 5 bases. The entire variable domain, with the rest obtained from reference TRBV18 and TRBJ2-3, is as follows: NAGVMQNPRHLVRRRGQEARLRCSPMKGHSHVYWYRQLPEEGLKFMVYLQKENIIDESGMPKERFSAEFPKEGPSILRIQQVVRGDSAAYFCASSPPGLAVEDTQYFGPGTRLTVL.

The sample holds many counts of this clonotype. The CDR3 DNA reads as TGTGCCAGCAGCCTAGCGGAAAGTGGGACCCAGTACTTC. Translated, it gives CASSLAESGTQYF. The chain carries TRBV3-1 and TRBJ2-5; D is possibly TRBD2 (6 bases). CDR1 LGHDT and CDR2 YNNKEL come from the germline V gene (reference sequence). CDR3 size: 13 residues. The V end lost 4 bases, the J end lost 7 bases, and 13 bases lay between the germline ends.

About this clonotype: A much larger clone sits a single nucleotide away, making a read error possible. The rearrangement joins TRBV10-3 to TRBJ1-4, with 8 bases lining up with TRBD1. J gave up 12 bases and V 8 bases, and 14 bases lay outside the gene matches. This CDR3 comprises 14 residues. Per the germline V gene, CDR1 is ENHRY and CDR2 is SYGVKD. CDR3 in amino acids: CAISTGVSRAELFF. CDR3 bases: TGTGCCATCTCGACAGGGGTCTCTAGGGCAGAACTGTTTTTT.

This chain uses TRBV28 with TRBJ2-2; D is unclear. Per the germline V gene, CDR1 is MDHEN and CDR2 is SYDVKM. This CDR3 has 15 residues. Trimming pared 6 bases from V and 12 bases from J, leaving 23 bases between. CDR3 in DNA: TGTGCCAGCAGGCCTACGGACCAGAACACCGTGAAGCTGTTTTTT. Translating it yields CASRPTDQNTVKLFF.

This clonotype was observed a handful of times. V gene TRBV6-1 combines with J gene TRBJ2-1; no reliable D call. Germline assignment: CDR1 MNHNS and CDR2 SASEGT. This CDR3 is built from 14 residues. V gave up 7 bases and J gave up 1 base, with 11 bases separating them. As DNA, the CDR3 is TGTGCCAGCACCCGTGAGGTGTCCTACAATGAGCAGTTCTTC. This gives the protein CASTREVSYNEQFF.

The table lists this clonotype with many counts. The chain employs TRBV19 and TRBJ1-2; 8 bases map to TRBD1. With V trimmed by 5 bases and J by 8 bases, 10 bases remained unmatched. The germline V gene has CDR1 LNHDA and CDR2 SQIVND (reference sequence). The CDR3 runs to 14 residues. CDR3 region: CASSSPQGARGYTF. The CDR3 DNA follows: TGTGCCAGTAGTTCACCCCAGGGGGCGAGAGGCTACACCTTC.

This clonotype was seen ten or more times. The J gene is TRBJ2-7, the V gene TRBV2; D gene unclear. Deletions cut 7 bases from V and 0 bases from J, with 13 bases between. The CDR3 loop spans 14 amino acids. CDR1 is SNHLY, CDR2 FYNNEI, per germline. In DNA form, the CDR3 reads TGTGCCAGCACTAAAGAGCGAAACTCCTACGAGCAGTACTTC. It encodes CASTKERNSYEQYF.

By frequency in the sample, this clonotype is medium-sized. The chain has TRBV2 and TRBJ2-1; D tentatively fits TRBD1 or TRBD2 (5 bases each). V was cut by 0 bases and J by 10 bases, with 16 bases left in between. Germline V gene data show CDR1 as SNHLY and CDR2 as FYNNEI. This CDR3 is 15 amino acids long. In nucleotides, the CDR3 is TGTGCCAGCAGTGAAGCGGATCCCGCTGGGGGAGAGCAGTTCTTC. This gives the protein CASSEADPAGGEQFF.

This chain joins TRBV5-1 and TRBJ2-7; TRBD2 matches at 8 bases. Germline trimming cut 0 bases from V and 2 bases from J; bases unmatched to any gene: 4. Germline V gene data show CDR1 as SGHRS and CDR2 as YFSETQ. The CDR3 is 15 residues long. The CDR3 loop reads CASSLVAGGAYEQYF. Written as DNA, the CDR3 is TGCGCCAGCAGCTTGGTTGCGGGAGGAGCCTACGAGCAGTACTTC.

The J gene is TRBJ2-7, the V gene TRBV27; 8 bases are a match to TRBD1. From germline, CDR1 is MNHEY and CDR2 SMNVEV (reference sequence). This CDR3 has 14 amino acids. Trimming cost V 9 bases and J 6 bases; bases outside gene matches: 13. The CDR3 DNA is TGTGCCAGTTCACGACAGGGGAGTTCGCGCGAGCAGTACTTC. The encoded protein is CASSRQGSSREQYF.

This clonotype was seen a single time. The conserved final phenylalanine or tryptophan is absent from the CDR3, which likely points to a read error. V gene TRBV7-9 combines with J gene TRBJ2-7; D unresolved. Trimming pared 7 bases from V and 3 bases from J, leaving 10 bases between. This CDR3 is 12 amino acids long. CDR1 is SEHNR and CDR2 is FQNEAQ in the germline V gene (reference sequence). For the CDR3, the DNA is TGTGCCAGCATCTTGAAGGACTACGAGCAGTACTCC. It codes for CASILKDYEQYS.

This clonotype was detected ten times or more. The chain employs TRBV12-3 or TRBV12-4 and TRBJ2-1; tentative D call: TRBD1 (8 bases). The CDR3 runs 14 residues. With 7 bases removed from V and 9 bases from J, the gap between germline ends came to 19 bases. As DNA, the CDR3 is TGTGCCAGCACGAACTACAGGGGGGAGGGTGAGCAGTTCTTC. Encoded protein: CASTNYRGEGEQFF.

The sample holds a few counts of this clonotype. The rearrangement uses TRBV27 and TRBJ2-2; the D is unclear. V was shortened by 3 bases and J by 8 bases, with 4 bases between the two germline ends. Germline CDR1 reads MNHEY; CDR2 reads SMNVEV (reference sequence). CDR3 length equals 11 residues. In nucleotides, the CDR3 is TGTGCCAGCAGTTTTTTAGGGGAGCTGTTTTTT. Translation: CASSFLGELFF.